This entry lists 17 T cell receptor beta chains sequenced from one sample in a study of early T cells in non-severe SARS-CoV-2 infection. TCRdb ran MiXCR on the 5' RACE reads and lists one entry per CDR3 protein. The sample records tens of thousands of distinct CDR3 sequences, 13% being singletons. Sequencing used whole blood. The receptor source for this set is an adult who was a healthcare worker with PCR-confirmed SARS-CoV-2 infection or an uninfected control (not recorded which).

This clonotype was counted only a few times. The chain has TRBV29-1 and TRBJ1-1; 10 bases fit TRBD1. Germline CDR1 is SQVTM and CDR2 is ANQGSEA. This CDR3 contains 15 residues. Trimming at V came to 5 bases and at J to 4 bases, leaving 10 bases not matched to a gene. DNA for the CDR3: TGCAGCGTTAATGGGGACAGGGGCATGGGCACTGAAGCTTTCTTT. Residues: CSVNGDRGMGTEAFF.

V usage is TRBV7-8 and J usage is TRBJ2-4; D is undetermined. This CDR3 comprises 16 residues. CDR1 SGHVS and CDR2 FQNEAQ come from the germline V gene. V gave up 2 bases and J gave up 8 bases, with 19 bases separating them. CDR3 nucleotide sequence: TGTGCCAGCAGCTTAAGGTCGGCCGAACTGAGTGACATTCAGTACTTC. It yields the protein CASSLRSAELSDIQYF.

This clonotype occurred many times. The CDR3 DNA reads TGTGCCAGCTCGGCTTCGACAGGGAGAGAGACCCAGTACTTC. Encoded protein: CASSASTGRETQYF. V is TRBV18 and J is TRBJ2-5, with 7 nucleotides matching TRBD1. This CDR3 spans 14 amino acids. V lost 6 bases to trimming and J lost 4 bases; unmatched junction nucleotides: 8. Germline CDR1 reads KGHSH; CDR2 reads LQKENI.

This clonotype was seen repeatedly, ten times or more. The rearrangement uses TRBV20-1 and TRBJ2-2, with D possibly being TRBD1 (6 bases). This CDR3 is 14 amino acids long. Per the germline V gene, CDR1 is DFQATT and CDR2 is SNEGSKA (reference sequence). V lost 2 bases to trimming and J lost 7 bases, with 14 bases between them. In DNA, the CDR3 is TGCAGTGCTAGACAGGACAGCAATGTCGGGGAGCTGTTTTTT. This codes for CSARQDSNVGELFF.

This clonotype came up a few times. The chain carries TRBV20-1 and TRBJ1-1; no reliable D call. This CDR3 is built from 13 residues. Germline V gene sequence: CDR1 DFQATT, CDR2 SNEGSKA (reference sequence). The ends were cut back, 4 bases at V and 4 bases at J, with 13 bases in the middle. The CDR3 is CSAITRLGTEAFF. Here the CDR3 DNA reads TGCAGTGCTATTACGCGACTGGGCACTGAAGCTTTCTTT.

This clonotype was counted at least ten times. This chain joins TRBV9 and TRBJ2-1; TRBD1 or TRBD2 may be the D gene (6 bases each). Germline-derived CDR1 and CDR2 are SGDLS and YYNGEE. The CDR3 runs 15 residues. Trimming shortened V by 4 bases and J by 3 bases, and 14 bases separated the two germline ends. The DNA for the CDR3 is TGTGCCAGCAGCCCCCAGGGGAGGAGCTACAATGAGCAGTTCTTC. Translated: CASSPQGRSYNEQFF. Full variable domain (missing parts from reference TRBV9 and TRBJ2-1): DSGVTQTPKHLITATGQRVTLRCSPRSGDLSVYWYQQSLDQGLQFLIQYYNGEERAKGNILERFSAQQFPDLHSELNLSSLELGDSALYFCASSPQGRSYNEQFFGPGTRLTVL.

This clonotype was observed many times. The rearrangement joins TRBV6-7 to TRBJ2-7, with D perhaps matching TRBD1 (5 bases). TRBV6-7 is annotated as an ORF whose role is uncertain. Trimming left V 5 bases short and J 3 bases short, with 14 bases between. The CDR3 sequence is 14 residues long. CDR3 DNA sequence: TGTGCCAGCAGTCTAAAAGGGGTCTTCTACGAGCAGTACTTC. Its protein is CASSLKGVFYEQYF.

This sequence joins TRBV20-1 and TRBJ2-7; the D gene could be TRBD1 or TRBD2 (5 bases each). Trimming shortened V by 6 bases and J by 3 bases, and 18 bases separated the two germline ends. CDR1 DFQATT and CDR2 SNEGSKA come from the germline V gene (reference sequence). The CDR3 extends over 14 amino acids. Written as DNA, the CDR3 is TGCAGTGCCTTTGGGTTACTTGGGGGCTACGAGCAGTACTTC. It specifies CSAFGLLGGYEQYF.

This clonotype was seen at least ten times. V usage is TRBV2 and J usage is TRBJ2-2; D unresolved. The CDR3 loop spans 15 amino acids. CDR1 is SNHLY and CDR2 is FYNNEI in the germline V gene. Trimming took 6 bases from V and 5 from J, leaving 16 bases between them. The CDR3: CASSPLSGRTGELFF. Here the CDR3 DNA reads TGTGCCAGCAGCCCCCTCAGTGGAAGAACCGGGGAGCTGTTTTTT.

This clonotype was counted at least ten times. V usage is TRBV4-2 and J usage is TRBJ2-7; D gene uncertain. The germline V gene encodes CDR1 LGHNA and CDR2 YNFKEQ. Trimming removed 2 bases from V and 0 bases from J, with 14 bases in between. The length of the CDR3 is 16 residues. The CDR3 sequence: CASSQPDGSSSYEQYF. In DNA form, the CDR3 reads TGTGCCAGCAGCCAACCCGACGGCAGTAGCTCCTACGAGCAGTACTTC.

This clonotype was found a few times. This rearrangement joins TRBV25-1 to TRBJ1-1, with unresolved D. The length of the CDR3 is 13 residues. Germline CDR1 MGHDK, CDR2 SYGVNS. With 1 base removed from V and 7 bases from J, the gap between germline ends came to 10 bases. CDR3 amino acids: CASSESGRDEAFF. The CDR3, as DNA: TGTGCCAGCAGTGAATCCGGGAGGGATGAAGCTTTCTTT.

This clonotype turned up a few times. V usage is TRBV29-1 and J usage is TRBJ2-3; a possible D gene is TRBD2 (6 bases). The CDR3 spans 13 residues. CDR1 is SQVTM and CDR2 is ANQGSEA in the germline V gene. CDR3 in amino acids: CRVGGLPTDTQYF. The CDR3 DNA follows: TGCAGGGTCGGAGGGCTCCCTACAGATACGCAGTATTTT.

CDR3 region: CSALTYRGLNTEAFF. The DNA of the CDR3 is TGCAGCGCGCTAACTTACAGGGGTTTGAACACTGAAGCTTTCTTT. The rearrangement links TRBV29-1 to TRBJ1-1; 7 bases are shared with TRBD1. This CDR3 region has 15 residues. Germline-derived CDR1 and CDR2 are SQVTM and ANQGSEA. The J segment lost 0 bases and the V segment lost 7 bases, leaving 11 bases of the junction unmatched.

This clonotype has ten or more counts. The J gene is TRBJ2-1, the V gene TRBV10-3; 12 bases fit TRBD2. The J segment lost 5 bases and the V segment lost 4 bases, leaving 0 bases of the junction unmatched. Germline V gene sequence: CDR1 ENHRY, CDR2 SYGVKD. The CDR3 contains 14 residues. DNA for the CDR3: TGTGCCATCAGTGGGACTAGCGGGAACAATGAGCAGTTCTTC. It specifies CAISGTSGNNEQFF.

The J gene is TRBJ2-3, the V gene TRBV25-1; 7 positions agree with TRBD1. The length of the CDR3 is 15 residues. The V gene end was trimmed by 2 bases and the J gene end by 4 bases; junction bases not matched to a gene: 6. The germline V gene has CDR1 MGHDK and CDR2 SYGVNS. This CDR3 is CASSEVAGGSDTQYF. The CDR3 DNA is TGTGCCAGCAGTGAAGTGGCAGGGGGATCAGATACGCAGTATTTT.

J is TRBJ2-3 and V is TRBV29-1; possible D gene TRBD2, 5 bases. This CDR3 region has 13 residues. Trimming took off 2 bases at V and 4 bases at J, with 10 bases between the two ends. Germline V gene lookup returns CDR1 SQVTM and CDR2 ANQGSEA. CDR3 sequence reads: CSVESGSADTQYF. The CDR3 nucleotides are TGCAGCGTTGAATCGGGATCCGCAGATACGCAGTATTTT.

This clonotype turned up a few times. The gene calls are TRBV2 and TRBJ2-7; D unclear. The CDR3 is made up of 10 amino acids. With 6 bases removed from V and 3 bases from J, the gap between germline ends came to 3 bases. Germline lookup yields CDR1 SNHLY and CDR2 FYNNEI. The DNA for the CDR3 is TGTGCCAGCAGAAACTACGAGCAGTACTTC. It is translated as CASRNYEQYF.